The source of this TCR beta chain is a study of T cells in Graves' hyperthyroidism and ophthalmopathy (dated 2019 in TCRdb). Looking at the study overall: TCR V-J signatures able to tell the groups apart were searched for in a discovery cohort of 90 to 100 patients, of whom fewer than 45 had Graves' ophthalmopathy and some 60 had stable Graves' hyperthyroidism. Prospective prediction of ophthalmopathy was tested in an independent validation cohort of 18 to 20 hyperthyroidism patients and 15 to 17 patients who later progressed to ophthalmopathy. After sampling, hyperthyroidism patients received methimazole starting at 30 mg daily, and ophthalmopathy patients received high-dose intravenous methylprednisolone. The study also compared thyroid tissue and blood T-cell repertoires from several Graves' hyperthyroidism patients. The paper describes TCR Vbeta CDR3 sequencing of 140 or so peripheral blood samples, made up of around 41 ophthalmopathy patients, around 78 hyperthyroidism patients and 17 progressor patients. For training and testing, the 80 to 100 patients in the discovery cohort were randomly divided in a 7:3 ratio.

Remarks on this clonotype: The antigen it binds to is not known. One base away there is no much larger clone; base qualities are not given.

Graves' hyperthyroidism was defined as stable when no progression to ophthalmopathy occurred over 18 months of follow-up. The hyperthyroidism patients were between 18 and 65 years old and newly diagnosed, with a disease duration of less than 2 months. The study excluded patients with uncontrolled infections, other autoimmune diseases, pregnancy or lactation. Diagnoses were based on clinical symptoms, serum thyroxine and TRAb, thyroid ultrasound and orbital computed tomography. Total RNA was extracted using Trizol reagent, and RNA quality was assessed on an Agilent 2100 Bioanalyzer. Study-wide conclusions, independent of this receptor: A model built on a 13 V-J signature distinguished ophthalmopathy from stable hyperthyroidism, reaching around 88% sensitivity and under 84% specificity in cross-validation and 80%/75% in testing. No statistical method was used to set the sample size in advance, and investigators knew the group allocation. Blood samples also contained most of the expanded thyroid clonotypes (frequency above 0.001), which suggests that blood repertoires may reflect thyroid immune responses. In validation, progression to ophthalmopathy was predicted by the model with roughly 69% sensitivity and 72.22% specificity, a median of roughly 6.4 months before onset.

Amplification of TCR beta CDR3 regions was carried out from RNA transcripts. The TCR CDR3 was subjected to a first round of RT-PCR using the HTBI primer set and the Qiagen OneStep RT-PCR kit. The libraries were constructed in a second round of multiplex PCR and then size-selected and purified. The libraries were sequenced on an Illumina HiSeq2000 using paired-end 100 bp reads. As for the authors' bioinformatics: SOAPnuke was used to process the raw data, removing reads that contained adapters or uncalled bases, had a mean Phred below 15, or lacked an exact match to the constant primer or identifier. High-quality paired reads were merged with COPE v1.2.5, and unique nucleotide sequences were defined as clonotypes. Clonotypes were aligned to IMGT TRBV, TRBD and TRBJ reference segments using MiTCR v1.1. The analysis included only V-J combinations with a frequency above 0.0001, which together covered approximately 99% of the repertoires. The TCS score was defined as the ratio of F50 (clonal expansion) to E x V (chaos), calculated using BLOSUM62-based TCRdist between CDR3 peptides within each V-J. Welch's t-statistics and random forest reduced around 550 V-J features to 13, which were used in a naive Bayes classifier (R e1071). TCRdb ran its own pipeline on the public reads, namely fastp trimming at Q25 and MiXCR clone calling, and kept in-frame beta chains. Entries are consolidated by CDR3 protein sequence, retaining the most common genes and DNA. It is TCRdb's table, rather than the study itself, that gives the V and J calls and clone size. The sample profile shows some 600,000 distinct CDR3 sequences; 46% of them were found once. The leading ten clones occupy roughly 8.2% of the sample.

The CDR3 goes from the cysteine to the phenylalanine over 13 residues. Solely the CDR3 DNA is kept, with 39 bases framed from the first base. The CDR1 and CDR2 encoded by the germline V gene are SGHVS and FNYEAQ. V loses 4 bases, J loses 7 bases, and the germline ends lie 14 bases apart. The chain was built from TRBV7-6 and TRBJ2-7, with a weak D call of TRBD1 (5 bases match). The clonotype comes from a woman aged 18-30 years with Graves' hyperthyroidism. Donor details come from another sample of the same person, matched by shared clones. The sequenced sample was peripheral blood or thyroid tissue (not recorded which). The CDR3 amino acid sequence is: CASSSPGLREQYF. The nucleotides are TGTGCCAGCAGCTCTCCAGGGTTGAGAGAGCAGTACTTC. Full variable domain (CDR3 extended with the reference TRBV7-6 and TRBJ2-7 proteins): GAGVSQSPRYKVTKRGQDVALRCDPISGHVSLYWYRQALGQGPEFLTYFNYEAQQDKSGLPNDRFSAERPEGSISTLTIQRTEQRDSAMYRCASSSPGLREQYFGPGTRLTVT.